One T cell receptor beta chain is described in this entry. Its antigen is still unknown. The sample contains more than one DNA sequence encoding this CDR3. These data belong to a study of cytomegalovirus exposure and HLA in healthy donors. Study observations and caveats: Reports indicate that TCR beta sequences accurately predicted the HLA-A and HLA-B alleles of most subjects. The presence/absence work took it that sequencing depth was about the same across donors. In a later analysis, HLA-C alleles had the fewest associated TCRs, DRB1 alleles the most.

All donors participated as healthy donors of bone marrow. The PCR employed 60 Vbeta primers together with 13 Jbeta primers. Sequencing was performed with immunoSEQ multiplex PCR; in TCRdb, only in-frame clones are kept and a portion is missing. The data hold 150,000 or so clones, with 60% to 80% observed a single time. Trimming cost V 2 bases and J 10 bases, with 21 bases left between them. CDR3 length: 15 residues. Germline CDR1 reads MNHNY; CDR2 reads SVGAGI (reference sequence). The TCR originated in a male donor in good health and CMV-seronegative. Material for sequencing was PBMCs. V is TRBV6-6 and J is TRBJ2-7; TRBD2 is a possible D gene (6 bases). CDR3 loop: CASSYGGGKPRSQYF. The CDR3 bases are TGTGCCAGCAGTTACGGAGGCGGGAAACCCCGTTCCCAGTACTTC.